This T cell receptor (beta chain) came from a study of blood T cell repertoires in COVID-19. The V segment lost 5 bases and the J segment 2 bases; nucleotides outside the gene matches: 2. The CDR3 consists of 13 residues. CDR1 is SEHNR, CDR2 FQNEAQ, per germline (reference sequence). Profiling relied on immunoSEQ multiplex PCR, and the TCRdb table lists in-frame clones only, not all of them. The sample holds tens of thousands of clones; 80% to 90% are singletons and the top ten take approximately 15%. This TCR came from a man between 65 and 80 years old with active or convalescent COVID-19. The specimen sequenced was peripheral blood. V usage is TRBV7-9 and J usage is TRBJ2-7, with 8 bases lining up with TRBD2. The CDR3 region is CASSIGGAYEQYF. The DNA for the CDR3 is TGTGCCAGCAGCATCGGGGGGGCCTACGAGCAGTACTTC.